The T cell receptor beta chain under discussion was sequenced for a study of esophageal squamous cell carcinoma under preoperative chemotherapy. Documented time point: before preoperative PTX-NDP chemotherapy. Patients received paclitaxel-nedaplatin as preoperative chemotherapy before surgery. Germline lookup yields CDR1 SGHVS and CDR2 FQNEAQ. V was shortened by 5 bases and J by 14 bases, with 21 bases between the two germline ends. This CDR3 spans 13 amino acids. TCRdb reprocessed the PCR reads with MiXCR, giving one entry per CDR3 protein. The sample shows 15,000 to 20,000 distinct CDR3 sequences, roughly half of them seen only once. Whole-study results and caveats: After treatment, tumor-infiltrating lymphocytes seemed to come partly from incoming peripheral T cells, not only local changes. Peripheral T cells showed a significant TCR diversity increase after chemotherapy, unlike tumor-infiltrating lymphocytes. Abundant clones tended to shrink rather than expand after paclitaxel-nedaplatin.

With regard to this clonotype: Its antigen is currently unknown.

Sample acquisition took place from a patient given preoperative chemotherapy. This chain links TRBV7-8 with TRBJ1-2, with TRBD1 as a possible D gene (6 bases). The receptor was isolated from a human donor with esophageal squamous cell carcinoma. The donor label of this sample is uncertain. CDR3 protein: CASSRGSNYESTF. CDR3 in DNA: TGTGCCAGCAGCAGGGGGTCTAACTATGAATCTACCTTC.